Presented here are 16 T cell receptor beta chains from one specimen sequenced in a study of blood T cell repertoires in COVID-19. The protocol was immunoSEQ multiplex PCR, while the TCRdb copy is restricted to in-frame clones and leaves out a portion. The table shows roughly 250,000 clones, with around 82% occurring only once. Sequences were obtained from peripheral blood. These receptor sequences come from a human donor with COVID-19, enrolled during active disease. The donor label of this sample is uncertain.

This chain links TRBV24-1 with TRBJ1-2; unclear D gene. Germline CDR1 and CDR2: KGHDR and SFDVKD. The V end was cut by 1 base, the J end by 5 bases, with 7 bases between. The CDR3 consists of 13 residues. The CDR3 spells CATSDLYSYGYTF. The DNA of the CDR3 is TGTGCCACCAGTGATTTATACAGTTATGGCTACACCTTC.

This sequence joins TRBV15 and TRBJ2-3; TRBD1 agrees at 9 bases. CDR3 size: 16 residues. Trimming cost V 4 bases and J 2 bases; bases outside gene matches: 7. The V gene's germline CDR1 is LNHNV and CDR2 YYDKDF (reference sequence). This CDR3 is CATSTRDRDATDTQYF. DNA of the CDR3: TGTGCCACCAGCACCCGGGACAGGGACGCCACAGATACGCAGTATTTT.

The chain recombines TRBV19 with TRBJ2-7; 8 bases agree with TRBD1. CDR1 is LNHDA and CDR2 is SQIVND in the germline V gene (reference sequence). This CDR3 comprises 15 residues. The ends lost 4 bases at V and 4 bases at J; junction bases unmatched: 9. The CDR3 DNA sequence: TGTGCCAGTAGTAAGTCCCAGGGGGCGCTTTACGAGCAGTACTTC. Its protein is CASSKSQGALYEQYF. Full variable domain (missing parts from reference TRBV19 and TRBJ2-7): DGGITQSPKYLFRKEGQNVTLSCEQNLNHDAMYWYRQDPGQGLRLIYYSQIVNDFQKGDIAEGYSVSREKKESFPLTVTSAQKNPTAFYLCASSKSQGALYEQYFGPGTRLTVT.

The chain carries TRBV2 and TRBJ1-5; D uncertain. This CDR3 contains 15 residues. With 6 bases removed from V and 1 base from J, the gap between germline ends came to 13 bases. Germline V gene lookup returns CDR1 SNHLY and CDR2 FYNNEI. This CDR3 is CASRPRRRSNQPQHF. CDR3 DNA sequence: TGTGCCAGCAGGCCGCGCCGGAGGAGCAATCAGCCCCAGCATTTT. Based on the CDR3 plus reference TRBV2 and TRBJ1-5, the full variable domain is EPEVTQTPSHQVTQMGQEVILRCVPISNHLYFYWYRQILGQKVEFLVSFYNNEISEKSEIFDDQFSVERPDGSNFTLKIRSTKLEDSAMYFCASRPRRRSNQPQHFGDGTRLSIL.

The sample holds one count of this clone. The chain links TRBV19 to TRBJ1-2; 12 bases are a match to TRBD1. The length of the CDR3 is 18 residues. CDR1 and CDR2 from the germline V gene are LNHDA and SQIVND (reference sequence). Germline trimming cut 5 bases from V and 4 bases from J; bases unmatched to any gene: 14. CDR3 in amino acids: CASSRLGTGGASSYGYTF. The CDR3 DNA is TGTGCCAGTAGTCGTCTCGGGACAGGGGGCGCGAGCAGCTATGGCTACACCTTC.

The V gene is TRBV7-3, the J gene TRBJ2-1; the match to TRBD1 covers 7 bases. V shed 3 bases, J shed 7 bases, and the junction held 9 bases outside the gene matches. Per the germline V gene, CDR1 is SGHTA and CDR2 is FQGTGA. This CDR3 has 15 amino acids. The CDR3 spells CASSFGIQGKNEQFF. CDR3 sequence (DNA): TGTGCCAGCAGCTTTGGAATACAGGGGAAGAATGAGCAGTTCTTC.

This chain joins TRBV11-1 and TRBJ1-1; D might be TRBD1 (5 bases). V was pared by 3 bases and J by 4 bases, with 15 bases between. Germline V gene lookup returns CDR1 SGHAT and CDR2 FQDESV (reference sequence). The CDR3 length is 15 residues. CDR3 loop: CASSLFVGGGTEAFF. The CDR3 nucleotides are TGTGCCAGCAGCTTGTTCGTTGGGGGGGGCACTGAAGCTTTCTTT.

V is TRBV27 and J is TRBJ1-3; D may be TRBD1 (5 bases). V lost 1 base to trimming and J lost 0 bases, with 10 bases between them. The germline gives CDR1 MNHEY, CDR2 SMNVEV (reference sequence). This CDR3 is built from 16 residues. CDR3 sequence (DNA): TGTGCCAGCAGTTTATTCAAGGGGCTCTCTGGAAACACCATATATTTT. Translation gives CASSLFKGLSGNTIYF.

The V gene is TRBV7-9, the J gene TRBJ2-7; tentative D call: TRBD2 (6 bases). This CDR3 spans 17 amino acids. From germline, CDR1 is SEHNR and CDR2 FQNEAQ (reference sequence). With 1 base removed from V and 0 bases from J, the gap between germline ends came to 16 bases. For the CDR3, the DNA is TGTGCCAGCAGCTTAGTGGGGACTGAAAGGGGCTCCTACGAGCAGTACTTC. Amino acids: CASSLVGTERGSYEQYF.

The chain employs TRBV6-5 and TRBJ2-3, with D perhaps matching TRBD2 (6 bases). This CDR3 has 13 residues. Per germline, CDR1 MNHEY and CDR2 SVGAGI. Trimming stripped 7 bases from V and 9 bases from J, with 17 bases between. The CDR3 DNA reads TGTGCCAGCAAAGGAGGGACCCACGACACGCAGTATTTT. As protein: CASKGGTHDTQYF.

This clone occurred once. The chain combines TRBV29-1 with TRBJ2-3, with 12 bases aligning to TRBD2. With V trimmed by 4 bases and J by 3 bases, 5 bases remained unmatched. In germline, CDR1 is SQVTM, CDR2 ANQGSEA. The CDR3 extends over 15 amino acids. CDR3 bases: TGCAGCGTTGGGACTAGCGGGATTAGGACAGATACGCAGTATTTT. Translating it yields CSVGTSGIRTDTQYF.

This rearrangement joins TRBV19 to TRBJ2-7; 7 bases line up with TRBD2. CDR1 and CDR2 from the germline V gene are LNHDA and SQIVND (reference sequence). Germline trimming cut 2 bases from V and 2 bases from J; bases unmatched to any gene: 6. The CDR3 has 15 amino acids. CDR3 residues: CASSIRTGGPYEQYF. DNA for the CDR3: TGTGCCAGTAGTATACGGACGGGGGGACCCTACGAGCAGTACTTC.

This rearrangement joins TRBV30 to TRBJ2-6; 8 positions agree with TRBD1. There are 17 residues in the CDR3. V gave up 7 bases and J gave up 4 bases; unmatched junction bases: 15. In germline, CDR1 is GTSNPN, CDR2 SVGIG (reference sequence). CDR3 in DNA: TGTGCCTATCGCCGGGACAGGTCTCTCAGGGGGGCCAACGTCCTGACTTTC. It translates to CAYRRDRSLRGANVLTF.

This rearrangement joins TRBV4-3 to TRBJ2-1; D is undetermined. This CDR3 comprises 16 residues. V dropped 0 bases and J dropped 10 bases, with 19 bases sitting between them. Germline CDR1 and CDR2: LGHNA and YSLEER. CDR3 region: CASSQDLMRPLREQFF. The CDR3 bases are TGCGCCAGCAGCCAAGATCTTATGAGACCCCTGAGGGAGCAGTTCTTC.

This chain links TRBV7-9 with TRBJ2-5; the match to TRBD2 covers 7 bases. After removal of 5 bases from V and 5 bases from J, the junction contained 14 bases not matched to a gene. This CDR3 has 16 residues. Germline CDR1 is SEHNR and CDR2 is FQNEAQ (reference sequence). CDR3 coding DNA: TGTGCCAGCAGCCACTACCGGGACTATGGTCTGGAGACCCAGTACTTC. It codes for CASSHYRDYGLETQYF.

V gene TRBV18 combines with J gene TRBJ2-3; 8 bases match TRBD1. Germline CDR1 reads KGHSH; CDR2 reads LQKENI. V shed 4 bases and J 4 bases; nucleotides not matched to a gene: 4. The CDR3 runs 14 residues. The CDR3 loop reads CASSLDRDADTQYF. The DNA for the CDR3 is TGTGCCAGCTCACTGGACAGGGACGCAGATACGCAGTATTTT.